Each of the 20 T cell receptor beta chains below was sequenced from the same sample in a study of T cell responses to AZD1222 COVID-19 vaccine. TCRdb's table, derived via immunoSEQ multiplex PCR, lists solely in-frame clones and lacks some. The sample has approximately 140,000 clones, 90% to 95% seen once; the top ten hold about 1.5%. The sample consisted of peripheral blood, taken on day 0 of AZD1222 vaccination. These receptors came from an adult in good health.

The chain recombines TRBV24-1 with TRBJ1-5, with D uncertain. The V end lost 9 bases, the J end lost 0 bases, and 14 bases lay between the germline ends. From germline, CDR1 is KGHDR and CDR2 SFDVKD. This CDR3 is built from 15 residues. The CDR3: CATGRRQVSNQPQHF. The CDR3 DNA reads TGTGCCACCGGTCGAAGGCAGGTTAGCAATCAGCCCCAGCATTTT.

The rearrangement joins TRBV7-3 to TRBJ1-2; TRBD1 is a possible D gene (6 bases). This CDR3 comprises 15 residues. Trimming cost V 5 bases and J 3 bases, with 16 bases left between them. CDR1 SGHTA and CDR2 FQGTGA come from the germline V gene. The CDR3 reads CASSPTGGADYGYTF. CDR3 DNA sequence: TGTGCCAGCAGCCCCACGGGGGGGGCGGACTATGGCTACACCTTC.

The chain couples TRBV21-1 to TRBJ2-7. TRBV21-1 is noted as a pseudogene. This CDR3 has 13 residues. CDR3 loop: CASSNRPSYEQYF. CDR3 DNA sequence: TGTGCCAGCAGCAACCGACCGAGCTACGAGCAGTACTTC.

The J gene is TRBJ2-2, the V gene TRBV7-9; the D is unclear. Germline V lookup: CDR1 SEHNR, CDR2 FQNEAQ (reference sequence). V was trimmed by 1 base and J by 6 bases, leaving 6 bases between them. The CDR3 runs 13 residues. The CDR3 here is CASSLGPSGELFF. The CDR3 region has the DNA TGTGCCAGCAGCTTAGGACCGTCCGGGGAGCTGTTTTTT.

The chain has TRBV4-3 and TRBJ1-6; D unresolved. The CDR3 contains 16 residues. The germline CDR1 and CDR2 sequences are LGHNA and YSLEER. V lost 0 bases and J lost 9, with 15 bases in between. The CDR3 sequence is CASSQDIRHPSSPLHF. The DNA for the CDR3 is TGCGCCAGCAGCCAAGATATCCGACATCCCAGTTCACCCCTCCACTTT.

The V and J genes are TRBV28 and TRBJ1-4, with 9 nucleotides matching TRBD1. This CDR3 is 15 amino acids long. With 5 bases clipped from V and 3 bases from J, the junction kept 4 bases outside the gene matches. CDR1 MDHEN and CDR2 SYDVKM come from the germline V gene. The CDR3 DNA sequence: TGTGCCAGCAGTCCCGGACAGGGGCCTAATGAAAAACTGTTTTTT. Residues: CASSPGQGPNEKLFF.

The CDR3 coding sequence is TGTGCCAGCAGCTTGGACAGTAGTAGGACAGGGGGCCACTATGGCTACACCTTC. It is translated as CASSLDSSRTGGHYGYTF. This chain uses TRBV5-6 with TRBJ1-2; TRBD1 matches at 11 bases. J gave up 3 bases and V 0 bases, and 10 bases lay outside the gene matches. Germline V gene sequence: CDR1 SGHDT, CDR2 YYEEEE. This CDR3 spans 18 amino acids.

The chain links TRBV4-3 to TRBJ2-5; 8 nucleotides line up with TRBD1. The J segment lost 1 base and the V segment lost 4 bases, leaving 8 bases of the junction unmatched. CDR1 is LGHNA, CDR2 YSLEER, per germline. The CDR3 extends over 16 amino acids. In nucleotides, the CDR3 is TGCGCCAGCAGCCCGACAGGGGTCGTGGGCCAAGAGACCCAGTACTTC. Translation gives CASSPTGVVGQETQYF.

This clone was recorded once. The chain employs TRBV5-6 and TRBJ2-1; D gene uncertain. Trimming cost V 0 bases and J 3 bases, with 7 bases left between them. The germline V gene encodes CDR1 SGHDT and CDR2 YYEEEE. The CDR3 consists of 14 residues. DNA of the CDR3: TGTGCCAGCAGCTTGGGGACGAACTACAATGAGCAGTTCTTC. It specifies CASSLGTNYNEQFF.

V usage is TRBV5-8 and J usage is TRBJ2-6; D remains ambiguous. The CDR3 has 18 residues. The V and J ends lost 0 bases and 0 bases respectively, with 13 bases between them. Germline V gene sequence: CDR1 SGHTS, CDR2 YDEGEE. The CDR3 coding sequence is TGTGCCAGCAGCTTGGTGGGCGCGGAGATCTCTGGGGCCAACGTCCTGACTTTC. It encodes CASSLVGAEISGANVLTF. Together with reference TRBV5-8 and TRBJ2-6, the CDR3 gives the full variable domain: EAGVTQSPTHLIKTRGQQATLRCSPISGHTSVYWYQQALGLGLQFLLWYDEGEERNRGNFPPRFSGRQFPNYSSELNVNALELEDSALYLCASSLVGAEISGANVLTFGAGSRLTVL.

In nucleotides, the CDR3 is TGTGCCAGCAGCCAGGCCACTATAGGACCGGGACAGTCCTACGAGCAGTACTTC. This sequence encodes CASSQATIGPGQSYEQYF. The chain uses TRBV3-1 (or the pseudogene TRBV3-2) and TRBJ2-7; 7 bases map to TRBD1. Germline V gives CDR1 LGHDT, CDR2 YNNKEL (reference sequence). After removal of 3 bases from V and 1 base from J, the junction contained 15 bases not matched to a gene. The CDR3 is 18 amino acids.

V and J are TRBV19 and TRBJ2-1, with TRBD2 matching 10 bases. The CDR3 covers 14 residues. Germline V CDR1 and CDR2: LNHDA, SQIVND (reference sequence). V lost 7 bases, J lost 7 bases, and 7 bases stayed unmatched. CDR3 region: CASTGTSDGNEQFF. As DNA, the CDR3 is TGTGCCAGTACCGGGACTAGCGATGGGAATGAGCAGTTCTTC.

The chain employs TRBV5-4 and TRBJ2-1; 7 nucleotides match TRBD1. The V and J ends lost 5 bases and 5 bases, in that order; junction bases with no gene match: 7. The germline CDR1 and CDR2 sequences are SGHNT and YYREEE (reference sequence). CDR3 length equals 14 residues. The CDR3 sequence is CASSPGTANNEQFF. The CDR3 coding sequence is TGTGCCAGCAGTCCCGGGACAGCGAACAATGAGCAGTTCTTC.

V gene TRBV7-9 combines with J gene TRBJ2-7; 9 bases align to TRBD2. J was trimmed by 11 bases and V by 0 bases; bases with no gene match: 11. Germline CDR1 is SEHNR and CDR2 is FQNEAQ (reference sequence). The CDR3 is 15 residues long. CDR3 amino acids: CASSLAMAGGPLEYF. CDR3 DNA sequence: TGTGCCAGCAGCTTAGCGATGGCGGGAGGGCCTTTAGAGTACTTC.

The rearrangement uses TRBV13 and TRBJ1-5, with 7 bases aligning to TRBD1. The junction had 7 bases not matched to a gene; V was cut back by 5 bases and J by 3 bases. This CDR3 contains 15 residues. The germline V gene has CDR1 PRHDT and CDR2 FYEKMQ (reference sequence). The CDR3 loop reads CASSLRQGDNQPQHF. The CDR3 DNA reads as TGTGCCAGCAGCCTTCGACAGGGCGACAATCAGCCCCAGCATTTT.

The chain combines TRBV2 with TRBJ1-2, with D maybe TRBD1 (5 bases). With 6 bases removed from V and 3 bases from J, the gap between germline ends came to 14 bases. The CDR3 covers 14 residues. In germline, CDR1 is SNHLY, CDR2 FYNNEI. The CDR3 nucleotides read TGTGCCAGCAGAACCGGGGAAGGGGACTATGGCTACACCTTC. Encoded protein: CASRTGEGDYGYTF. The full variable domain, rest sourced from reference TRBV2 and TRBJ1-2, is EPEVTQTPSHQVTQMGQEVILRCVPISNHLYFYWYRQILGQKVEFLVSFYNNEISEKSEIFDDQFSVERPDGSNFTLKIRSTKLEDSAMYFCASRTGEGDYGYTFGSGTRLTVV.

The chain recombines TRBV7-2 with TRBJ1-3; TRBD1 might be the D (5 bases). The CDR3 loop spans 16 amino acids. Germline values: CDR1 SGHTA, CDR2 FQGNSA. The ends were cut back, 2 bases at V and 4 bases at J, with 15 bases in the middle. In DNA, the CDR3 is TGTGCCAGCAGCTTACTTCGGGGCAGATCCGGAAACACCATATATTTT. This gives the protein CASSLLRGRSGNTIYF.

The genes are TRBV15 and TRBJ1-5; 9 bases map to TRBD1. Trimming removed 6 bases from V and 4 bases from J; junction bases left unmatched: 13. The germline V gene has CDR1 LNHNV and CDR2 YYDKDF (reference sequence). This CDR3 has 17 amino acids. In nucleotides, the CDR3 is TGTGCCACCAGAGGGGACAGGGTGTATGAAGGGAATCAGCCCCAGCATTTT. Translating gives CATRGDRVYEGNQPQHF.

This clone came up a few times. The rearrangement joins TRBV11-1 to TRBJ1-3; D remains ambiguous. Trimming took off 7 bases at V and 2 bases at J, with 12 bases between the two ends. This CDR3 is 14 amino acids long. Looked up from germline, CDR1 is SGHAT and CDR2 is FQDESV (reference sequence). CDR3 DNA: TGTGCCAGCACCCCCCTCGGTCCTGGAAACACCATATATTTT. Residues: CASTPLGPGNTIYF. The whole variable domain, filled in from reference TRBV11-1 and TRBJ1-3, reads EAEVAQSPRYKITEKSQAVAFWCDPISGHATLYWYRQILGQGPELLVQFQDESVVDDSQLPKDRFSAERLKGVDSTLKIQPAELGDSAMYLCASTPLGPGNTIYFGEGSWLTVV.

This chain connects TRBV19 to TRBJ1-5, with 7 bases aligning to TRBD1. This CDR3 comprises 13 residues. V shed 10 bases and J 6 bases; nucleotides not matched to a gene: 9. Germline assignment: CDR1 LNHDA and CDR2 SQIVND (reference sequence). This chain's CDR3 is CATLDRAPQPQHF. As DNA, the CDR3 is TGTGCCACCCTAGACAGGGCGCCTCAGCCCCAGCATTTT.